The source of this TCR beta chain is a study of T cells after yellow fever vaccination. Study overall: Each low-cell-number fraction was prepared by means of SMART-Seq v4 Ultra Low Input. Study outcomes and limitations: It was a small share of clonotypes that appeared in both CD4 and CD8 compartments.

TCRdb re-analysed the 5' RACE reads in MiXCR, keeping a single row per CDR3 protein. Among approximately 610,000 distinct CDR3 sequences listed, about 15% were seen once. In regard to this clonotype: The antigen is unknown.

V gave up 6 bases and J gave up 5 bases, with 8 bases separating them. The length of the CDR3 is 11 residues. Germline lookup yields CDR1 MDHEN and CDR2 SYDVKM. The sequencing here drew on PBMCs, taken 5 to 6 days after the first yellow fever vaccination. The sequence derives from a man between 18 and 35 years old who received the YFV17D yellow fever vaccine. V is TRBV28 and J is TRBJ2-7; D is unresolved. The CDR3 nucleotides are TGTGCCAGCAGACTCTACCACGAGCAGTACTTC. This sequence encodes CASRLYHEQYF.